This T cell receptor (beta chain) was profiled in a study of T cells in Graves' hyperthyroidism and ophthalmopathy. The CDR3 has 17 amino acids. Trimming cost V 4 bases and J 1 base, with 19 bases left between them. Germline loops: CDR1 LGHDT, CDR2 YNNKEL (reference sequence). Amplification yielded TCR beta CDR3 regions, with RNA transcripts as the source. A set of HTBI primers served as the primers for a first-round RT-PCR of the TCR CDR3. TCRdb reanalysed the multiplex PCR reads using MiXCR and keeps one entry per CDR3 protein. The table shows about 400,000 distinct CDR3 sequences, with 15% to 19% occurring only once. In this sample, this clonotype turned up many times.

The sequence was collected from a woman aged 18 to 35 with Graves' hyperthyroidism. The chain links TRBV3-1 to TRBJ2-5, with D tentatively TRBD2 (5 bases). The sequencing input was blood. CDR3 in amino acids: CASSPPLGGYSQETQYF. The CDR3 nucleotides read TGTGCCAGCAGCCCACCCCTAGGCGGGTATTCCCAAGAGACCCAGTACTTC.